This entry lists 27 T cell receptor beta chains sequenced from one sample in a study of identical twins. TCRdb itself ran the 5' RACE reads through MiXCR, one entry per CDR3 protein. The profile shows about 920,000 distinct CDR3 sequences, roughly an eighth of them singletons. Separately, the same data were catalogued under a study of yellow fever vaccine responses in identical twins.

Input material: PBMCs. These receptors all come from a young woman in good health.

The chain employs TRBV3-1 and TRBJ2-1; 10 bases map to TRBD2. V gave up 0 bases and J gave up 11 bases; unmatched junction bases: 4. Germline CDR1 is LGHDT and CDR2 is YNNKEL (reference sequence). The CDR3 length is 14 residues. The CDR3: CASSQDNSGGQQFF. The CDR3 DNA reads TGTGCCAGCAGCCAAGATAATAGCGGGGGGCAGCAGTTCTTC.

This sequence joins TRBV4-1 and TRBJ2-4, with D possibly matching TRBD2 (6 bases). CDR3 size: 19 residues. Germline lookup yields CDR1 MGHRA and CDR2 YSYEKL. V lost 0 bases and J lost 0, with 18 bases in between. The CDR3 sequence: CASSQEPGGIKLAKNIQYF. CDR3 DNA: TGCGCCAGCAGCCAAGAGCCAGGAGGGATTAAATTAGCCAAAAACATTCAGTACTTC.

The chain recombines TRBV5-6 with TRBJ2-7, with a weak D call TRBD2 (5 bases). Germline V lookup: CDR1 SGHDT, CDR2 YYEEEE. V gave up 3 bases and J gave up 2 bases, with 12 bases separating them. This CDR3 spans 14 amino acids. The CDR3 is CASSSEGLTYEQYF. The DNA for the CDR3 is TGTGCCAGCAGCTCCGAGGGCCTAACCTACGAGCAGTACTTC.

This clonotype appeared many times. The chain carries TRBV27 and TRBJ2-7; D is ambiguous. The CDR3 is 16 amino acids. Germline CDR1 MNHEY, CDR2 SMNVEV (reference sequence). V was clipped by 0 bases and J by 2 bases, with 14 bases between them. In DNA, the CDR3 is TGTGCCAGCAGTTTATCGGTCAGAACCTTGACCTACGAGCAGTACTTC. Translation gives CASSLSVRTLTYEQYF.

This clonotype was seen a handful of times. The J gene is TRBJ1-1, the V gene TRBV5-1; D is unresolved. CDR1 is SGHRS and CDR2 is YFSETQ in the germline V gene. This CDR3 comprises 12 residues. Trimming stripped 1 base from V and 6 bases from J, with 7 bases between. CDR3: CASSLNFAEAFF. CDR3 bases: TGCGCCAGCAGCTTGAATTTCGCTGAAGCTTTCTTT.

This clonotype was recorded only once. CDR3 nucleotide sequence: TGTGCCAGTCGCGTCCTTGGACAGGGAACTTATCAGCCCCAGCATTTT. Amino acid sequence: CASRVLGQGTYQPQHF. The chain links TRBV19 to TRBJ1-5, with 8 nucleotides matching TRBD1. Germline V gene data show CDR1 as LNHDA and CDR2 as SQIVND (reference sequence). The length of the CDR3 is 16 residues. V lost 8 bases to trimming and J lost 5 bases; unmatched junction nucleotides: 14.

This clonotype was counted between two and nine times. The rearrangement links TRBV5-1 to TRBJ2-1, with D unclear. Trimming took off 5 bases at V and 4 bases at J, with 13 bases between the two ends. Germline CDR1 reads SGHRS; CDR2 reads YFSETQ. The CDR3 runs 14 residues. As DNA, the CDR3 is TGCGCCAGCAGACATGAGGACGTATACAATGAGCAGTTCTTC. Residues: CASRHEDVYNEQFF. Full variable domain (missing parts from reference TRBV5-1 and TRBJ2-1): KAGVTQTPRYLIKTRGQQVTLSCSPISGHRSVSWYQQTPGQGLQFLFEYFSETQRNKGNFPGRFSGRQFSNSRSEMNVSTLELGDSALYLCASRHEDVYNEQFFGPGTRLTVL.

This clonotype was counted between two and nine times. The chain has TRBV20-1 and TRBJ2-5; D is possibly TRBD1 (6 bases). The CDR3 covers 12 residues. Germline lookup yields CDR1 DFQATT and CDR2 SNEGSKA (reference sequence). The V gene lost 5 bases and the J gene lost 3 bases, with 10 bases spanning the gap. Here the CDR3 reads CSADRTEETQYF. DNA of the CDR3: TGCAGTGCTGACCGGACAGAAGAGACCCAGTACTTC.

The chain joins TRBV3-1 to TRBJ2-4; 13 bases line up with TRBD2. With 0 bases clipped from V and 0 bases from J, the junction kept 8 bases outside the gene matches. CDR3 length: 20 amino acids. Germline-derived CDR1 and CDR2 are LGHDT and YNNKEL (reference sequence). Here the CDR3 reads CASSQDPGTSGTLAKNIQYF. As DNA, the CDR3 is TGTGCCAGCAGCCAAGACCCCGGGACTAGCGGGACCTTAGCCAAAAACATTCAGTACTTC.

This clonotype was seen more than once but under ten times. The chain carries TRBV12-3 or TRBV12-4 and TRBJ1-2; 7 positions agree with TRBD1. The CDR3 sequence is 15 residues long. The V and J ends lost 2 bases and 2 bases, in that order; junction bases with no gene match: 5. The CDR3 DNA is TGTGCCAGCAGTTTAAAACAGGGGAGGAACTATGGCTACACCTTC. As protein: CASSLKQGRNYGYTF.

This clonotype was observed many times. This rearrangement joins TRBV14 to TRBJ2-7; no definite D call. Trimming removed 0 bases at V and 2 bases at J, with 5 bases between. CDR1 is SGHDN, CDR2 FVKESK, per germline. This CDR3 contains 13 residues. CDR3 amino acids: CASSQDVAYEQYF. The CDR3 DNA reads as TGTGCCAGCAGCCAAGATGTTGCCTACGAGCAGTACTTC.

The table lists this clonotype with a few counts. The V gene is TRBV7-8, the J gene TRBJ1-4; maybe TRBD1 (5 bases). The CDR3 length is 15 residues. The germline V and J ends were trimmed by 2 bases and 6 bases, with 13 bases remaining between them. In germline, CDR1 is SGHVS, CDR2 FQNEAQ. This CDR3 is CASSLWSRVDEKLFF. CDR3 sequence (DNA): TGTGCCAGCAGCTTATGGTCCAGGGTGGATGAAAAACTGTTTTTT. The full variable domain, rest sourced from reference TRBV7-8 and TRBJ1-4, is GAGVSQSPRYKVAKRGQDVALRCDPISGHVSLFWYQQALGQGPEFLTYFQNEAQLDKSGLPSDRFFAERPEGSVSTLKIQRTQQEDSAVYLCASSLWSRVDEKLFFGSGTQLSVL.

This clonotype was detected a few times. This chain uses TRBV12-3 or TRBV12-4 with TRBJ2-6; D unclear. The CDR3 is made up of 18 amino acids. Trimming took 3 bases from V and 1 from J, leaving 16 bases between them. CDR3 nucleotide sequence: TGTGCCAGCAGTTTTGGGCAGGAGATAGTGTCTGGGGCCAACGTCCTGACTTTC. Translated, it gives CASSFGQEIVSGANVLTF.

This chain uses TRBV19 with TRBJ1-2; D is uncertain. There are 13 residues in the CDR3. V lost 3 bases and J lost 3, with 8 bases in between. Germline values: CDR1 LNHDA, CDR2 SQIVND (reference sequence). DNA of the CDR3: TGTGCCAGTAGTATGAAACAGTACTATGGCTACACCTTC. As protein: CASSMKQYYGYTF.

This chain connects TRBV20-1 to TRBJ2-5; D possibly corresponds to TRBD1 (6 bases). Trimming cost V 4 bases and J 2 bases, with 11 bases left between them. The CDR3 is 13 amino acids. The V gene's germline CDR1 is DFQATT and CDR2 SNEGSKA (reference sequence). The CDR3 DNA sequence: TGCAGTGCTAAGGACAGATTTCAAGAGACCCAGTACTTC. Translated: CSAKDRFQETQYF.

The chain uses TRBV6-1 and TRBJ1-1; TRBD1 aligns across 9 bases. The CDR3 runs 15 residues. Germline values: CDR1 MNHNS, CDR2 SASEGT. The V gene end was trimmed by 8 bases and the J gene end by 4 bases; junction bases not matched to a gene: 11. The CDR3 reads CASVATGTGITEAFF. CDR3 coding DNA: TGTGCCAGCGTAGCAACCGGGACAGGGATCACTGAAGCTTTCTTT.

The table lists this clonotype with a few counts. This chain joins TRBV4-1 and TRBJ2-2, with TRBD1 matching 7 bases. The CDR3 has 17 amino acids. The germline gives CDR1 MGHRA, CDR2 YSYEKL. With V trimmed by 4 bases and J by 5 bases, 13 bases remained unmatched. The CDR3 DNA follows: TGCGCCAGCAGCCTCCTCCGGGACAGAATATTAACCGGGGAGCTGTTTTTT. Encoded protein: CASSLLRDRILTGELFF.

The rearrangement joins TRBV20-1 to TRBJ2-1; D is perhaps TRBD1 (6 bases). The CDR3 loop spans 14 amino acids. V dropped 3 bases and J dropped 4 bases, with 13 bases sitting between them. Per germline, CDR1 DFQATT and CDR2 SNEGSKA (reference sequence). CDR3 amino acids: CSASTGTPYNEQFF. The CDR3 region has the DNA TGCAGTGCTAGCACCGGGACACCTTACAATGAGCAGTTCTTC.

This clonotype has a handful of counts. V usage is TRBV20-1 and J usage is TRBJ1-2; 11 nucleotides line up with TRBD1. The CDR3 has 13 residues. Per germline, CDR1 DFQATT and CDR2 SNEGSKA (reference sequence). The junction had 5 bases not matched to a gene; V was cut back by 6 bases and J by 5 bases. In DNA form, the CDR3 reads TGCAGTGCCGGACAGGGGGCTGAGTATGGCTACACCTTC. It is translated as CSAGQGAEYGYTF.

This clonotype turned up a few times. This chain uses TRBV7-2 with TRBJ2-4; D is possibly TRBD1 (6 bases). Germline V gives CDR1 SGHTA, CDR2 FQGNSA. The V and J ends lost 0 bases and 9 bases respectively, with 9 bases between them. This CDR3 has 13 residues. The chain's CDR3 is CASSLAGARIQYF. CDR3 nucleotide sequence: TGTGCCAGCAGCTTAGCGGGGGCGCGCATTCAGTACTTC.

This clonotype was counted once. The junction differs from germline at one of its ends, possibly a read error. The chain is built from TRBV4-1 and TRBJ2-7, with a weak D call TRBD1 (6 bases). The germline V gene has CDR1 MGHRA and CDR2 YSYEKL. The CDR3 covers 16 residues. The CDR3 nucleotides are TGCACCAGCAGCCAAGATTACAGGGCAGGCACCTACGAGCAGTACTTC. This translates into CTSSQDYRAGTYEQYF.

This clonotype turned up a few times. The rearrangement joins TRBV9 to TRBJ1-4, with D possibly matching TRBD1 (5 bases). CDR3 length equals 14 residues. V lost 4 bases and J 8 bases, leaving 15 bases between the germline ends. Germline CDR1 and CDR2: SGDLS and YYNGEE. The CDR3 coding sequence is TGTGCCAGCAGCCCCCAGGGTTTGGGGGAAAAACTGTTTTTT. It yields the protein CASSPQGLGEKLFF.

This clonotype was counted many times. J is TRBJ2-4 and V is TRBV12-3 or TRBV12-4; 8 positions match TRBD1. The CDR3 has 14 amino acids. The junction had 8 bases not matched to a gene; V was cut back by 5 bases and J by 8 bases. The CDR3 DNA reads TGTGCCAGCAGTCTCAGGGGGCGAGAGGACATTCAGTACTTC. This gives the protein CASSLRGREDIQYF.

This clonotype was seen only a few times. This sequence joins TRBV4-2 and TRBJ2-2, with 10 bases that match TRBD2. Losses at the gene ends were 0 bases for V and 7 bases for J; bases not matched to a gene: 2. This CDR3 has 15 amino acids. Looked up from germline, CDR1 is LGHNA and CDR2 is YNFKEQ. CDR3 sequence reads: CASSQEIAGGGELFF. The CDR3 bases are TGTGCCAGCAGCCAAGAGATAGCGGGAGGCGGGGAGCTGTTTTTT.

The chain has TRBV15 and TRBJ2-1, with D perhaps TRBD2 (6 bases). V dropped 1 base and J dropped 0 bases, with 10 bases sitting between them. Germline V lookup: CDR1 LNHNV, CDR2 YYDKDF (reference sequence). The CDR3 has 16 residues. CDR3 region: CATSRGGTDSYNEQFF. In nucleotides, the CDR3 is TGTGCCACCAGCAGAGGAGGGACTGACTCCTACAATGAGCAGTTCTTC.

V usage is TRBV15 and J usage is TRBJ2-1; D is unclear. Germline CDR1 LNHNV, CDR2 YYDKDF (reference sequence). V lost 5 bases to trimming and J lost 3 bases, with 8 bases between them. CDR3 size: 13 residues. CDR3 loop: CATSLGNYNEQFF. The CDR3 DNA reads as TGTGCCACCAGCTTGGGTAACTACAATGAGCAGTTCTTC. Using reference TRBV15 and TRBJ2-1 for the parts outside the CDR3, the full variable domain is DAMVIQNPRYQVTQFGKPVTLSCSQTLNHNVMYWYQQKSSQAPKLLFHYYDKDFNNEADTPDNFQSRRPNTSFCFLDIRSPGLGDTAMYLCATSLGNYNEQFFGPGTRLTVL.

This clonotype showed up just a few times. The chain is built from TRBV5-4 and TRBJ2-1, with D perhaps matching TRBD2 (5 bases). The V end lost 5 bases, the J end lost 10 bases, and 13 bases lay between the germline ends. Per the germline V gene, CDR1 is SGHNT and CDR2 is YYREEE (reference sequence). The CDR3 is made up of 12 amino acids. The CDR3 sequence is CASRFAGGEQFF. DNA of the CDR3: TGTGCCAGCAGATTCGCCGGAGGCGAGCAGTTCTTC.